What follows are 32 T cell receptor beta chains derived from one specimen sequenced in a study of blood T cell repertoires in COVID-19. Clones were sequenced by immunoSEQ multiplex PCR, and TCRdb holds only the in-frame ones, with some missing. The sample yields some 170,000 clones, approximately 80% seen once. Sequencing used peripheral blood. All receptors derive from a woman in her forties with COVID-19, enrolled during active disease.

This chain links TRBV3-1 (or the pseudogene TRBV3-2) with TRBJ2-4; D is perhaps TRBD1 (6 bases). V shed 1 base and J shed 0 bases, with 10 bases lying between them. From germline, CDR1 is LGHDT and CDR2 YNNKEL (reference sequence). The CDR3 consists of 16 residues. The CDR3 loop reads CASSQGDTLAKNIQYF. Here the CDR3 DNA reads TGTGCCAGCAGCCAAGGGGACACACTAGCCAAAAACATTCAGTACTTC.

The chain couples TRBV3-1 (or the pseudogene TRBV3-2) to TRBJ2-7; TRBD2 agrees at 11 bases. The CDR3 runs to 15 residues. The germline V gene encodes CDR1 LGHDT and CDR2 YNNKEL (reference sequence). V shed 5 bases and J 1 base; nucleotides not matched to a gene: 4. Here the CDR3 reads CASSLLAGVSYEQYF. DNA for the CDR3: TGTGCCAGCAGCTTACTAGCGGGGGTTTCCTACGAGCAGTACTTC.

This clone has a single count. The chain has TRBV28 and TRBJ1-2; D unresolved. The V end was cut by 2 bases, the J end by 2 bases, with 3 bases between. The CDR3 totals 12 residues. The germline V gene has CDR1 MDHEN and CDR2 SYDVKM. CDR3 sequence reads: CASSLRNYGYTF. CDR3 sequence (DNA): TGTGCCAGCAGTTTACGGAACTATGGCTACACCTTC.

This clone was observed a few times. The V call is TRBV10-3, the J call TRBJ1-1; D unresolved. Trimming cost V 7 bases and J 3 bases, with 12 bases left between them. The CDR3 runs to 13 residues. CDR1 and CDR2 from the germline V gene are ENHRY and SYGVKD. In DNA form, the CDR3 reads TGTGCCATCAATGGAGGTATTTACACTGAAGCTTTCTTT. It encodes CAINGGIYTEAFF.

The chain carries TRBV10-1 and TRBJ2-7; 8 bases match TRBD1. The CDR3 length is 16 residues. CDR1 is WNHNN and CDR2 is SYGVQD in the germline V gene (reference sequence). V shed 7 bases and J 3 bases; nucleotides not matched to a gene: 14. This CDR3 is CASTAWWTGHYYEQYF. For the CDR3, the DNA is TGCGCCAGCACCGCTTGGTGGACAGGGCACTACTACGAGCAGTACTTC.

The rearrangement links TRBV23-1 to TRBJ1-2; D is undetermined. Being an ORF, TRBV23-1 has a function that is uncertain. Trimming removed 5 bases at V and 8 bases at J, with 9 bases between. The CDR3 contains 11 residues. CDR3 sequence reads: CASSEGGGYTF. The CDR3 nucleotides read TGCGCCAGCAGTGAGGGAGGGGGCTACACCTTC.

This rearrangement joins TRBV19 to TRBJ1-1; D gene unclear. This CDR3 is built from 15 residues. Looked up from germline, CDR1 is LNHDA and CDR2 is SQIVND (reference sequence). V was shortened by 7 bases and J by 4 bases, with 19 bases between the two germline ends. CDR3 nucleotide sequence: TGTGCCAGTAAGTGGGAAGGGCATAGCGGCACTGAAGCTTTCTTT. Translated: CASKWEGHSGTEAFF.

This sequence joins TRBV9 and TRBJ2-7; a weak D match, TRBD1 (6 bases). This CDR3 contains 15 residues. V was pared by 0 bases and J by 1 base, with 11 bases between. Germline-derived CDR1 and CDR2 are SGDLS and YYNGEE. Here the CDR3 reads CASSVGGRGSYEQYF. DNA of the CDR3: TGTGCCAGCAGCGTAGGAGGCAGGGGTTCCTACGAGCAGTACTTC.

This clone was recorded once. V and J are TRBV19 and TRBJ2-1; 9 nucleotides match TRBD2. V lost 5 bases and J lost 6; bases outside the gene matches: 8. Per germline, CDR1 LNHDA and CDR2 SQIVND (reference sequence). The CDR3 is made up of 15 amino acids. Written as DNA, the CDR3 is TGTGCCAGTAGTGATTGGGGACTAGCTATCAATGAGCAGTTCTTC. It specifies CASSDWGLAINEQFF.

As regards this clone: The sample carries other DNA sequences with the same CDR3. The CDR3 is CASSRTGNTEAFF. DNA of the CDR3: TGTGCCAGCAGCCGCACAGGGAACACTGAAGCTTTCTTT. The rearrangement uses TRBV3-1 (or the pseudogene TRBV3-2) and TRBJ1-1; a possible D gene is TRBD1 (5 bases). This CDR3 has 13 amino acids. Germline CDR1 reads LGHDT; CDR2 reads YNNKEL (reference sequence). Trimming cost V 4 bases and J 1 base, with 7 bases left between them.

The V gene is TRBV18, the J gene TRBJ1-5; D is possibly TRBD1 (5 bases). This CDR3 contains 14 residues. Germline V gene sequence: CDR1 KGHSH, CDR2 LQKENI. Trimming pared 3 bases from V and 3 bases from J, leaving 9 bases between. The DNA for the CDR3 is TGTGCCAGCTCACCTGACAGTGCCAATCAGCCCCAGCATTTT. Translating it yields CASSPDSANQPQHF.

The chain combines TRBV5-4 with TRBJ1-2, with TRBD1 identical over 7 bases. V lost 0 bases and J lost 8; bases outside the gene matches: 7. The CDR3 sequence is 14 residues long. Germline V gene lookup returns CDR1 SGHNT and CDR2 YYREEE (reference sequence). The CDR3, as DNA: TGTGCCAGCAGCTTGGGGGCAGGGGGTAAAGGCTACACCTTC. Protein: CASSLGAGGKGYTF.

V is TRBV11-3 and J is TRBJ1-1; TRBD1 agrees at 9 bases. The CDR3 is 15 residues long. Germline loops: CDR1 SGHNT, CDR2 YENEEA. V shed 0 bases and J 1 base; nucleotides not matched to a gene: 0. This CDR3 is CASSLEGQGNTEAFF. The CDR3 bases are TGTGCCAGCAGCTTAGAGGGACAGGGGAACACTGAAGCTTTCTTT.

The chain links TRBV12-5 to TRBJ2-7, with unresolved D. The CDR3 is 13 amino acids. V gave up 5 bases and J gave up 3 bases, with 11 bases separating them. Germline CDR1 and CDR2: LGHNT and FRNRAP. The CDR3, as DNA: TGTGCTAGTGGTCCCGACAATTTCTACGAGCAGTACTTC. Translating gives CASGPDNFYEQYF.

The gene calls are TRBV5-6 and TRBJ1-5, with D tentatively TRBD1 (5 bases). This CDR3 has 13 amino acids. V lost 2 bases, J lost 4 bases, and 7 bases lay in between. From germline, CDR1 is SGHDT and CDR2 YYEEEE. CDR3 in amino acids: CASSLGDNQPQHF. CDR3 DNA sequence: TGTGCCAGCAGCTTAGGGGATAATCAGCCCCAGCATTTT.

The chain recombines TRBV10-1 with TRBJ2-7; 9 bases are a match to TRBD2. Trimming took 3 bases from V and 0 from J; bases not matched to a gene: 3. The CDR3 totals 15 residues. Germline values: CDR1 WNHNN, CDR2 SYGVQD (reference sequence). The CDR3 here is CASSDSGSFSYEQYF. CDR3 bases: TGCGCCAGCAGTGATAGCGGGAGTTTCTCCTACGAGCAGTACTTC.

The chain carries TRBV15 and TRBJ2-2; D is perhaps TRBD2 (5 bases). The CDR3 has 18 amino acids. Trimming stripped 0 bases from V and 1 base from J, with 15 bases between. Germline V gene lookup returns CDR1 LNHNV and CDR2 YYDKDF (reference sequence). CDR3 residues: CATSRDRWRGGNTGELFF. The DNA for the CDR3 is TGTGCCACCAGCAGAGATAGGTGGCGCGGAGGGAACACCGGGGAGCTGTTTTTT.

This chain links TRBV20-1 with TRBJ1-3; 11 bases map to TRBD1. The CDR3 is made up of 16 amino acids. The V gene's germline CDR1 is DFQATT and CDR2 SNEGSKA (reference sequence). With V trimmed by 3 bases and J by 0 bases, 4 bases remained unmatched. This chain's CDR3 is CSASGGTGGSGNTIYF. CDR3 nucleotides: TGCAGTGCTAGTGGGGGGACAGGGGGCTCTGGAAACACCATATATTTT.

This chain links TRBV11-3 with TRBJ2-3, with 8 nucleotides matching TRBD1. CDR1 is SGHNT and CDR2 is YENEEA in the germline V gene. The CDR3 runs 14 residues. V was pared by 4 bases and J by 4 bases, with 4 bases of the junction left unmatched. CDR3 sequence: CASSSRQGPDTQYF. DNA of the CDR3: TGTGCCAGCAGCTCAAGACAGGGGCCAGATACGCAGTATTTT. The full variable domain, its missing parts supplied by reference TRBV11-3 and TRBJ2-3, is EAGVVQSPRYKIIEKKQPVAFWCNPISGHNTLYWYLQNLGQGPELLIRYENEEAVDDSQLPKDRFSAERLKGVDSTLKIQPAELGDSAVYLCASSSRQGPDTQYFGPGTRLTVL.

The gene calls are TRBV29-1 and TRBJ1-1; the D gene is possibly TRBD1 (5 bases). Germline lookup yields CDR1 SQVTM and CDR2 ANQGSEA. This CDR3 comprises 12 residues. V lost 6 bases, J lost 11 bases, and 19 bases lay in between. The CDR3 DNA is TGCAGCGTCGTCATTCCCAGGGTGCGCGCTTTCTTT. This translates into CSVVIPRVRAFF.

V and J are TRBV6-6 and TRBJ1-1, with D possibly TRBD1 on 6 matching bases. This CDR3 has 12 amino acids. The V end lost 6 bases, the J end lost 10 bases, and 15 bases lay between the germline ends. The germline V gene has CDR1 MNHNY and CDR2 SVGAGI (reference sequence). As DNA, the CDR3 is TGTGCCAGCAGCCCCCGGGACATCGCAGCTTTCTTT. Amino acids: CASSPRDIAAFF.

The chain combines TRBV5-1 with TRBJ1-2; 8 nucleotides align to TRBD1. Germline V CDR1 and CDR2: SGHRS, YFSETQ. The length of the CDR3 is 15 residues. With V trimmed by 4 bases and J by 5 bases, 10 bases remained unmatched. The CDR3 region is CASSQTGANSYGYTF. The CDR3 bases are TGCGCCAGCAGCCAGACAGGGGCTAACTCTTATGGCTACACCTTC. Supplemented by reference TRBV5-1 and TRBJ1-2, the full variable domain reads KAGVTQTPRYLIKTRGQQVTLSCSPISGHRSVSWYQQTPGQGLQFLFEYFSETQRNKGNFPGRFSGRQFSNSRSEMNVSTLELGDSALYLCASSQTGANSYGYTFGSGTRLTVV.

This clone was counted once. The chain carries TRBV5-8 and TRBJ1-1; D gene uncertain. The CDR3 is made up of 14 amino acids. Germline V gives CDR1 SGHTS, CDR2 YDEGEE. The V end was cut by 3 bases, the J end by 6 bases, with 15 bases between. Here the CDR3 DNA reads TGTGCCAGCAGCTCCCGGGTATACGTTCCTGAAGCTTTCTTT. Translated, it gives CASSSRVYVPEAFF. Supplemented by reference TRBV5-8 and TRBJ1-1, the full variable domain reads EAGVTQSPTHLIKTRGQQATLRCSPISGHTSVYWYQQALGLGLQFLLWYDEGEERNRGNFPPRFSGRQFPNYSSELNVNALELEDSALYLCASSSRVYVPEAFFGQGTRLTVV.

The CDR3 loop is CATSAGGTGEETQYF. As DNA, the CDR3 is TGTGCCACCAGTGCTGGGGGGACAGGGGAGGAGACCCAGTACTTC. The gene calls are TRBV24-1 and TRBJ2-5; 10 nucleotides line up with TRBD1. J was trimmed by 5 bases and V by 5 bases; bases with no gene match: 7. Germline CDR1 is KGHDR and CDR2 is SFDVKD. This CDR3 contains 15 residues.

The chain combines TRBV18 with TRBJ2-1; 9 nucleotides align to TRBD2. The CDR3 has 15 amino acids. Per the germline V gene, CDR1 is KGHSH and CDR2 is LQKENI. V lost 2 bases to trimming and J lost 8 bases; unmatched junction nucleotides: 7. The CDR3 sequence is CASSPWLAGMDEQFF. In nucleotides, the CDR3 is TGTGCCAGCTCACCATGGCTAGCGGGAATGGATGAGCAGTTCTTC.

The V and J genes are TRBV4-1 and TRBJ2-2; TRBD2 aligns across 8 bases. After removal of 4 bases from V and 5 bases from J, the junction contained 6 bases not matched to a gene. Germline lookup yields CDR1 MGHRA and CDR2 YSYEKL. This CDR3 contains 15 residues. The CDR3 nucleotides read TGCGCCAGCAGCCCTTCGTTAGCGGGAACCGGGGAGCTGTTTTTT. Protein: CASSPSLAGTGELFF.

V is TRBV6-5 and J is TRBJ1-2, with 8 bases that match TRBD1. Germline V CDR1 and CDR2: MNHEY, SVGAGI. J lost 4 bases, V lost 7 bases, and 8 bases had no gene match. The CDR3 totals 14 residues. The CDR3 here is CASTRDRSFYGYTF. DNA of the CDR3: TGTGCCAGCACCCGGGACAGGTCGTTCTATGGCTACACCTTC.

J is TRBJ2-1 and V is TRBV11-2, with a weak D call TRBD2 (6 bases). The CDR3 length is 17 residues. Germline V gives CDR1 SGHAT, CDR2 FQNNGV. V lost 0 bases, J lost 3 bases, and 15 bases lay in between. CDR3 sequence reads: CASSLDQGSGFYNEQFF. CDR3 DNA: TGTGCCAGCAGCTTAGATCAAGGTAGCGGCTTCTACAATGAGCAGTTCTTC.

The chain carries TRBV19 and TRBJ2-7; unclear D gene. V shed 1 base and J shed 1 base, with 5 bases lying between them. This CDR3 is 13 amino acids long. Germline CDR1 LNHDA, CDR2 SQIVND (reference sequence). CDR3 sequence reads: CASSIVPSYEQYF. In DNA, the CDR3 is TGTGCCAGTAGTATAGTTCCATCCTACGAGCAGTACTTC.

V and J are TRBV6-5 and TRBJ2-4; 8 nucleotides align to TRBD1. Germline CDR1 reads MNHEY; CDR2 reads SVGAGI. This CDR3 has 15 residues. After removal of 2 bases from V and 11 bases from J, the junction contained 11 bases not matched to a gene. This chain's CDR3 is CASSYEVTGGPVQYF. In DNA form, the CDR3 reads TGTGCCAGCAGTTACGAAGTAACAGGGGGACCTGTTCAGTACTTC.

The chain is built from TRBV6-5 and TRBJ1-5; 7 nucleotides line up with TRBD1. Germline V gene data show CDR1 as MNHEY and CDR2 as SVGAGI. The CDR3 sequence is 15 residues long. After removal of 4 bases from V and 2 bases from J, the junction contained 5 bases not matched to a gene. In DNA, the CDR3 is TGTGCCAGCAGTTCGCTTACAGGGGGCAATCAGCCCCAGCATTTT. Residues: CASSSLTGGNQPQHF.

This sequence joins TRBV28 and TRBJ2-6; 8 bases map to TRBD1. Germline V gives CDR1 MDHEN, CDR2 SYDVKM. With 0 bases clipped from V and 0 bases from J, the junction kept 4 bases outside the gene matches. The CDR3 is 18 residues long. The CDR3 spells CASSLWTGASSGANVLTF. The CDR3 region has the DNA TGTGCCAGCAGTTTATGGACAGGGGCCAGCTCTGGGGCCAACGTCCTGACTTTC.